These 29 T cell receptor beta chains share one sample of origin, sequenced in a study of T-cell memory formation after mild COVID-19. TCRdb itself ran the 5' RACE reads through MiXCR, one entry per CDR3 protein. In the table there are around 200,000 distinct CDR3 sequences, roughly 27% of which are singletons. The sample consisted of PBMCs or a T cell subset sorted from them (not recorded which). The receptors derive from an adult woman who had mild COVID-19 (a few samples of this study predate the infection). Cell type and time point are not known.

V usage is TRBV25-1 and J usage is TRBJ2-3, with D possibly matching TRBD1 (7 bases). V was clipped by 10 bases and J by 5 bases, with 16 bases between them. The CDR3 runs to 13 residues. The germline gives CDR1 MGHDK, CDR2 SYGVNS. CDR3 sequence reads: CATWRGQRDTQYF. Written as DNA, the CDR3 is TGTGCCACCTGGAGGGGGCAGAGAGATACGCAGTATTTT.

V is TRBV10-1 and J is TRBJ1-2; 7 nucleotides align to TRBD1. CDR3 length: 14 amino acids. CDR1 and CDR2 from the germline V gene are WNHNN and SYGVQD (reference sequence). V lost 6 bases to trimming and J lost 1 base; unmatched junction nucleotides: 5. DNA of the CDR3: TGCGCCAGCAGCAGGGGGGGGATTAACTATGGCTACACCTTC. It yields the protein CASSRGGINYGYTF.

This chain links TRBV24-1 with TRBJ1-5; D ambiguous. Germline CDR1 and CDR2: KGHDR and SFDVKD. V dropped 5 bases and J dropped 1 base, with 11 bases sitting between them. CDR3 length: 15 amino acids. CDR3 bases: TGTGCCACCAGTGCAGGCTACGGGAGCAATCAGCCCCAGCATTTT. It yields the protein CATSAGYGSNQPQHF.

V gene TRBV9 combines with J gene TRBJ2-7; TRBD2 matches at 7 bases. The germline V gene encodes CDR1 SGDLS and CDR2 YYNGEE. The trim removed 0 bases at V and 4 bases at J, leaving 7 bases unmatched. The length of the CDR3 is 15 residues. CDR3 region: CASSVAGGLSYEQYF. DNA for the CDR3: TGTGCCAGCAGCGTAGCCGGGGGGTTAAGTTACGAGCAGTACTTC.

The CDR3 DNA sequence: TGTGCCAGCAGCTCGGGACAACCAAATTCACCCCTCCACTTT. This gives the protein CASSSGQPNSPLHF. The chain carries TRBV7-3 and TRBJ1-6, with D maybe TRBD1 (6 bases). The CDR3 consists of 14 residues. With 4 bases removed from V and 7 bases from J, the gap between germline ends came to 11 bases. Germline V gives CDR1 SGHTA, CDR2 FQGTGA.

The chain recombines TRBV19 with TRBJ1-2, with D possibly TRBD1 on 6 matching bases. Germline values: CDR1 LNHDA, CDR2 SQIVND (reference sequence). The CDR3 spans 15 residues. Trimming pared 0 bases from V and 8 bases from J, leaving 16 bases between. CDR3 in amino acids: CASSIEETGIGGYTF. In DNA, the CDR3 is TGTGCCAGTAGTATAGAAGAGACAGGAATCGGCGGCTACACCTTC.

The CDR3 DNA reads as TGTGCCAGCAGCTTAAGCCCGGCGAACACTGAAGCTTTCTTT. Residues: CASSLSPANTEAFF. The gene calls are TRBV7-3 and TRBJ1-1, with no clear D. V lost 1 base and J 1 base, leaving 7 bases between the germline ends. This CDR3 is 14 amino acids long. Germline V gene sequence: CDR1 SGHTA, CDR2 FQGTGA.

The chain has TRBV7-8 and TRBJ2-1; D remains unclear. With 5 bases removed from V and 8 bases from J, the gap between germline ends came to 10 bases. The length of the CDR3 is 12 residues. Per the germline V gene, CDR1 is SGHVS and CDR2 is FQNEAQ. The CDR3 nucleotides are TGTGCCAGCAGCGCCCCATGGGATGAGCAGTTCTTC. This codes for CASSAPWDEQFF.

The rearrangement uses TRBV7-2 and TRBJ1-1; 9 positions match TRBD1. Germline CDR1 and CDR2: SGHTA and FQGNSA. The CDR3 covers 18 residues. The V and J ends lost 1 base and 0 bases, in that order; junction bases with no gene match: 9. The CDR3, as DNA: TGTGCCAGCAGCTTAGTAACCACAGGGGGCAGGGTGAACACTGAAGCTTTCTTT. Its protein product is CASSLVTTGGRVNTEAFF.

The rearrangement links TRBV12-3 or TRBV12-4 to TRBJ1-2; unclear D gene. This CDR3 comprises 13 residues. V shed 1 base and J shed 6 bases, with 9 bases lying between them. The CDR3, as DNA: TGTGCCAGCAGTTTAGGTGGCACCGATGGCTACACCTTC. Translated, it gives CASSLGGTDGYTF.

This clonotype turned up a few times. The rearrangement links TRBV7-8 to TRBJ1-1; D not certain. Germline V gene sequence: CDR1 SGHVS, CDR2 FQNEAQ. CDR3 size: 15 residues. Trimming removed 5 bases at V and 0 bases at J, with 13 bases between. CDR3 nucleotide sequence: TGTGCCAGCAGCAGACGACGGAGAATGAACACTGAAGCTTTCTTT. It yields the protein CASSRRRRMNTEAFF. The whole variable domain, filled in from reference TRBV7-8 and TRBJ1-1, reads GAGVSQSPRYKVAKRGQDVALRCDPISGHVSLFWYQQALGQGPEFLTYFQNEAQLDKSGLPSDRFFAERPEGSVSTLKIQRTQQEDSAVYLCASSRRRRMNTEAFFGQGTRLTVV.

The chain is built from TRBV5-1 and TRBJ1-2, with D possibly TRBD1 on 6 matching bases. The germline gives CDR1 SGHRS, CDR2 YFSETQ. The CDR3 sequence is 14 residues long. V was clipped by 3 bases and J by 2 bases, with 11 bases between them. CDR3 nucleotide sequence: TGCGCCAGCAGCTGGGGGGCAGGCAACTATGGCTACACCTTC. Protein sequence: CASSWGAGNYGYTF.

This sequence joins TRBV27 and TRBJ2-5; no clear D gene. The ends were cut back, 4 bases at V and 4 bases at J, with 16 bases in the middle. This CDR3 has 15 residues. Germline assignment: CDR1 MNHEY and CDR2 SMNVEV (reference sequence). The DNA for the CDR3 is TGTGCCAGCAGTTCGCGACGACTCGCTGGAGAGACCCAGTACTTC. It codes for CASSSRRLAGETQYF.

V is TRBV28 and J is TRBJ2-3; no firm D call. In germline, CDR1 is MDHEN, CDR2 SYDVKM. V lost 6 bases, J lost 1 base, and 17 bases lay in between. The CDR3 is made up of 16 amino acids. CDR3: CASRLKLLSRTDTQYF. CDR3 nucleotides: TGTGCCAGCAGGCTGAAGCTATTAAGTCGCACAGATACGCAGTATTTT.

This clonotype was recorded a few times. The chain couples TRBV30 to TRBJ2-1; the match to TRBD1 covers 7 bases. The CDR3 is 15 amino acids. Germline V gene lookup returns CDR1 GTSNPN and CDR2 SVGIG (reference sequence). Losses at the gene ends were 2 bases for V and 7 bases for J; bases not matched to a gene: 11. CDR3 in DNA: TGTGCCTGGAGTCTCCCCGACAGGGCCAGAAATGAGCAGTTCTTC. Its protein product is CAWSLPDRARNEQFF.

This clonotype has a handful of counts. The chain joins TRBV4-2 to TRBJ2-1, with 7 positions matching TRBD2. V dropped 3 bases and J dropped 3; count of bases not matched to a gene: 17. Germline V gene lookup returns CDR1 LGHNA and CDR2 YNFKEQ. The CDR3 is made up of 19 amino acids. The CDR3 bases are TGTGCCAGCAGCCAGAACTTTAACGCTGCGGGGGACCTCTACAATGAGCAGTTCTTC. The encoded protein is CASSQNFNAAGDLYNEQFF.

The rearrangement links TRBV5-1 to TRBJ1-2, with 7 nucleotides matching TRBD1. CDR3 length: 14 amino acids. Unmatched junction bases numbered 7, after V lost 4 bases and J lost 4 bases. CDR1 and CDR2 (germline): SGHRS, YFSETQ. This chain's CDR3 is CASSGEAGGYGYTF. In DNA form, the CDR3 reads TGCGCCAGCAGCGGCGAGGCAGGGGGCTATGGCTACACCTTC. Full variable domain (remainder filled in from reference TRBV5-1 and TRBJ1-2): KAGVTQTPRYLIKTRGQQVTLSCSPISGHRSVSWYQQTPGQGLQFLFEYFSETQRNKGNFPGRFSGRQFSNSRSEMNVSTLELGDSALYLCASSGEAGGYGYTFGSGTRLTVV.

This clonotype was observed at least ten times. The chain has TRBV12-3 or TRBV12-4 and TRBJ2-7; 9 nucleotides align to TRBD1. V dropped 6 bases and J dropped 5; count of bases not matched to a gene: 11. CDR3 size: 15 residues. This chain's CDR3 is CASSRGGQGTNEQYF. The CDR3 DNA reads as TGTGCCAGCAGCCGTGGGGGACAGGGTACCAACGAGCAGTACTTC.

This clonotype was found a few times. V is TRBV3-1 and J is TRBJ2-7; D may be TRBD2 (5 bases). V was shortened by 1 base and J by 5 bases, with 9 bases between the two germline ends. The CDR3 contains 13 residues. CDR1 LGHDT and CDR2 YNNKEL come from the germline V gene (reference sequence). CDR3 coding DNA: TGTGCCAGCAGCCAAGTTCTAGCAAACGAGCAGTACTTC. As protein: CASSQVLANEQYF.

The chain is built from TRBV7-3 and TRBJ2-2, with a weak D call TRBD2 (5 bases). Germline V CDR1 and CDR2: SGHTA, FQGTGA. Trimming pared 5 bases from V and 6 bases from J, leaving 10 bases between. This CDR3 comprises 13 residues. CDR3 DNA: TGTGCCAGCAGCGAGGCGGGCGCCGGGGAGCTGTTTTTT. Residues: CASSEAGAGELFF. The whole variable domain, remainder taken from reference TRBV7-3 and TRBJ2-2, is GAGVSQTPSNKVTEKGKYVELRCDPISGHTALYWYRQSLGQGPEFLIYFQGTGAADDSGLPNDRFFAVRPEGSVSTLKIQRTERGDSAVYLCASSEAGAGELFFGEGSRLTVL.

CDR3 nucleotides: TGTGCCAGCAGTTTCGGGGGGCTAGAGACCCAGTACTTC. It yields the protein CASSFGGLETQYF. The chain is built from TRBV12-3 or TRBV12-4 and TRBJ2-5; D is perhaps TRBD2 (7 bases). The CDR3 is 13 amino acids. The germline V and J ends were trimmed by 3 bases and 4 bases, with 9 bases remaining between them.

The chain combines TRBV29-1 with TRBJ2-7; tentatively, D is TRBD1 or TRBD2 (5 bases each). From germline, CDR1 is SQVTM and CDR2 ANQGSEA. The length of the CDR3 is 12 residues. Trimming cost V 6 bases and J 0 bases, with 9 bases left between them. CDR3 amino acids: CSVAGASYEQYF. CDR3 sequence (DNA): TGCAGCGTCGCCGGGGCCTCCTACGAGCAGTACTTC.

The CDR3: CARAKRGRETQYF. Written as DNA, the CDR3 is TGTGCCAGGGCGAAGCGGGGCCGGGAGACCCAGTACTTC. The rearrangement uses TRBV30 and TRBJ2-5, with 7 bases fitting TRBD2. The trim removed 8 bases at V and 5 bases at J, leaving 11 bases unmatched. CDR1 GTSNPN and CDR2 SVGIG come from the germline V gene (reference sequence). CDR3 length: 13 residues.

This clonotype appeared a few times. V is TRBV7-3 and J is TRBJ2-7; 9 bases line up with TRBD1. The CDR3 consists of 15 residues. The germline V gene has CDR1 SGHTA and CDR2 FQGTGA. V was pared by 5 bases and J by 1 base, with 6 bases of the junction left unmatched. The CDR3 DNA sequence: TGTGCCAGCAGCCCCGCCGGGACAGGGTCCTACGAGCAGTACTTC. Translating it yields CASSPAGTGSYEQYF.

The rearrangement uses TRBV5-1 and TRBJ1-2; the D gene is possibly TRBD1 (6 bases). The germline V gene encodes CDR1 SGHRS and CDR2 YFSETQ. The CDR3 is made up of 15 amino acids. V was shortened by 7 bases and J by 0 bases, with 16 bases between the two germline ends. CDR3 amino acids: CASRGGSAANYGYTF. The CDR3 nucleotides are TGCGCCAGCCGAGGGGGGAGCGCAGCTAACTATGGCTACACCTTC.

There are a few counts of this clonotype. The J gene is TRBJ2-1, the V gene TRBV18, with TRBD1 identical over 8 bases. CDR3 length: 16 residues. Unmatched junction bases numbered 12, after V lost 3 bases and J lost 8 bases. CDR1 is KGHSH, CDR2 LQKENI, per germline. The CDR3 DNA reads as TGTGCCAGCTCACCTGAACAGGGGGGCACCGGGCATGAGCAGTTCTTC. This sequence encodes CASSPEQGGTGHEQFF.

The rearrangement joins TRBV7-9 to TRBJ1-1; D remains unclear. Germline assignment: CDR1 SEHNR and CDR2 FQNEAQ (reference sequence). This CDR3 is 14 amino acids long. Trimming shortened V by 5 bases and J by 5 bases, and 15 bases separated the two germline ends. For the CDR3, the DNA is TGTGCCAGCAGCCCGCCGGGGTTTGGTACTGAAGCTTTCTTT. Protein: CASSPPGFGTEAFF.

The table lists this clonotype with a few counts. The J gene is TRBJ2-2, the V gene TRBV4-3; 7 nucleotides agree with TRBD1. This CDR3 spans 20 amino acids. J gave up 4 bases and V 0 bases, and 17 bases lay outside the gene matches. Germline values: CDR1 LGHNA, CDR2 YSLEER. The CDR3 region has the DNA TGCGCCAGCAGCCAAGATCTGGCGGGTGCGACAGGGCGGTTCACCGGGGAGCTGTTTTTT. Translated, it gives CASSQDLAGATGRFTGELFF.

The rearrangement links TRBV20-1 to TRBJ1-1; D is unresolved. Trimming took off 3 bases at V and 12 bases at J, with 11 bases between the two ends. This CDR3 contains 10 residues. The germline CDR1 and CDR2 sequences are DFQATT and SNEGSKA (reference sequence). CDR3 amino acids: CSASGGRSFF. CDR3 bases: TGCAGTGCTAGCGGAGGCAGGTCTTTCTTT.